Presented here are 19 T cell receptor beta chains from one specimen sequenced in a study of blood T cells in healthy people across ages. A second roughly 6 to 12 cycle PCR used barcoded and J-beta primers. In TCRdb, the 5' RACE reads were re-called with MiXCR into one record per CDR3 protein. The repertoire has approximately 1.5 million distinct CDR3 sequences, roughly 32% of them found once; the top ten carry approximately 10%. The sequenced material came from blood. The receptor set was obtained from a woman aged 25 to 39 in good health.

The chain combines TRBV20-1 with TRBJ1-2; no clear D gene. CDR1 DFQATT and CDR2 SNEGSKA come from the germline V gene (reference sequence). Trimming removed 0 bases from V and 1 base from J, with 12 bases in between. This CDR3 is built from 15 residues. This CDR3 reads CSARDGRFGNYGYTF. The CDR3 DNA reads as TGCAGTGCTAGAGACGGACGGTTCGGTAACTATGGCTACACCTTC.

The chain uses TRBV27 and TRBJ2-3; the match to TRBD2 covers 11 bases. This CDR3 spans 17 amino acids. The germline CDR1 and CDR2 sequences are MNHEY and SMNVEV (reference sequence). The trim removed 8 bases at V and 2 bases at J, leaving 12 bases unmatched. CDR3 region: CASGDARGLADTDTQYF. CDR3 DNA: TGTGCCAGCGGCGACGCCCGGGGACTAGCGGACACAGATACGCAGTATTTT.

The chain couples TRBV11-3 to TRBJ2-3, with a tentative D call TRBD1 (6 bases). The CDR3 sequence is 13 residues long. The V gene's germline CDR1 is SGHNT and CDR2 YENEEA. The V end lost 5 bases, the J end lost 14 bases, and 20 bases lay between the germline ends. The CDR3 spells CASSHGQGWVRYF. Written as DNA, the CDR3 is TGTGCCAGCAGCCACGGGCAGGGGTGGGTCCGGTATTTT.

This clonotype has more than one count but fewer than ten. This chain links TRBV4-2 with TRBJ2-1; no reliable D call. CDR3 length: 15 amino acids. CDR1 LGHNA and CDR2 YNFKEQ come from the germline V gene. Trimming removed 1 base at V and 1 base at J, with 8 bases between. CDR3 residues: CASSQVVLSYNEQFF. The DNA of the CDR3 is TGTGCCAGCAGCCAAGTGGTGCTTTCCTACAATGAGCAGTTCTTC.

Turning to this clonotype: A read error may be the cause here, since a much bigger clone is one base away. CDR3 DNA sequence: TGCAGTGCTAAGAACGGGCAGGGCTTATCCTACAAGCAGTACTTC. It yields the protein CSAKNGQGLSYKQYF. V is TRBV20-1 and J is TRBJ2-5; maybe TRBD1 (5 bases). V lost 4 bases and J lost 11, with 26 bases in between. Germline assignment: CDR1 DFQATT and CDR2 SNEGSKA (reference sequence). The CDR3 runs 15 residues.

The chain joins TRBV20-1 to TRBJ2-1, with 11 bases lining up with TRBD2. The germline V gene has CDR1 DFQATT and CDR2 SNEGSKA (reference sequence). With 4 bases clipped from V and 3 bases from J, the junction kept 8 bases outside the gene matches. The CDR3 is 16 amino acids. CDR3 loop: CSATPGLAEIYNEQFF. DNA of the CDR3: TGCAGTGCTACACCGGGACTAGCGGAGATCTACAATGAGCAGTTCTTC.

This chain connects TRBV12-3 or TRBV12-4 to TRBJ1-2; tentative D call: TRBD1 (6 bases). The ends were cut back, 4 bases at V and 6 bases at J, with 9 bases in the middle. The CDR3 extends over 12 amino acids. CDR3 sequence: CASSSGANGYTF. The CDR3 bases are TGTGCCAGCAGTTCAGGGGCGAATGGCTACACCTTC.

The table lists this clonotype with a few counts. The chain couples TRBV5-1 to TRBJ2-5; either TRBD1 or TRBD2 may fit D (5 bases each). Trimming took 4 bases from V and 3 from J, leaving 13 bases between them. Looked up from germline, CDR1 is SGHRS and CDR2 is YFSETQ. The CDR3 is 14 residues long. CDR3 nucleotide sequence: TGCGCCAGCAGCGGGGGATGGGGCGAAGAGACCCAGTACTTC. It is translated as CASSGGWGEETQYF.

Of note for this clonotype: Possible read error: a much larger clone is one base away. The chain links TRBV24-1 to TRBJ2-3; D perhaps matches TRBD2 (5 bases). The length of the CDR3 is 15 residues. CDR1 and CDR2 (germline): KGHDR, SFDVKD. V was trimmed by 2 bases and J by 2 bases, leaving 10 bases between them. CDR3 sequence reads: CATSDWERDTDTQYF. The CDR3 DNA is TGTGCCACCAGTGATTGGGAGAGGGACACAGATACGCAGTATTTT.

In this sample, this clonotype turned up a few times. In nucleotides, the CDR3 is TGCAGTGGCGGGCGCGGAGGCGATGGCTACACCTTC. It is translated as CSGGRGGDGYTF. The rearrangement links TRBV20-1 to TRBJ1-2, with no clear D. Trimming pared 7 bases from V and 6 bases from J, leaving 15 bases between. Germline assignment: CDR1 DFQATT and CDR2 SNEGSKA (reference sequence). CDR3 length: 12 amino acids.

The chain combines TRBV28 with TRBJ2-5; 9 positions match TRBD1. CDR3 length: 15 residues. CDR1 and CDR2 from the germline V gene are MDHEN and SYDVKM. With 2 bases clipped from V and 6 bases from J, the junction kept 7 bases outside the gene matches. The CDR3 DNA follows: TGTGCCAGCAGTTTAACCACAGGGGGCGAAAAGACCCAGTACTTC. Translation gives CASSLTTGGEKTQYF.

This chain joins TRBV7-2 and TRBJ1-1; TRBD1 aligns across 9 bases. V shed 4 bases, J shed 2 bases, and the junction held 11 bases outside the gene matches. The germline CDR1 and CDR2 sequences are SGHTA and FQGNSA. The CDR3 runs to 17 residues. Here the CDR3 DNA reads TGTGCCAGCAGCTCCAGACAGGGGGTGAGAGGAAACACTGAAGCTTTCTTT. Its translation: CASSSRQGVRGNTEAFF.

The J gene is TRBJ2-3, the V gene TRBV7-3; D possibly matches TRBD1 or TRBD2 (6 bases each). The CDR3 is 16 amino acids. The V end lost 0 bases, the J end lost 7 bases, and 17 bases lay between the germline ends. CDR1 and CDR2 from the germline V gene are SGHTA and FQGTGA. The CDR3 sequence: CASSLTGAEGLNTQYF. For the CDR3, the DNA is TGTGCCAGCAGCTTAACGGGGGCGGAGGGCTTAAATACGCAGTATTTT.

This sequence joins TRBV20-1 and TRBJ2-7; TRBD1 agrees at 7 bases. Germline assignment: CDR1 DFQATT and CDR2 SNEGSKA (reference sequence). V trimming: 7 bases; J trimming: 3 bases; junction bases outside the gene matches: 9. The CDR3 spans 13 residues. The CDR3 region has the DNA TGCAGTGTGTGCATGGCAGGGGGCTACGAGCAGTACTTC. Its protein product is CSVCMAGGYEQYF.

This clonotype was counted between two and nine times. This chain links TRBV20-1 with TRBJ2-4, with D perhaps matching TRBD2 (5 bases). Germline V gene sequence: CDR1 DFQATT, CDR2 SNEGSKA (reference sequence). The germline V and J ends were trimmed by 2 bases and 0 bases, with 11 bases remaining between them. The CDR3 spans 15 residues. The CDR3 region is CSARLPGLAKNIQYF. The CDR3 DNA follows: TGCAGTGCTAGACTCCCCGGACTAGCCAAAAACATTCAGTACTTC.

V is TRBV5-1 and J is TRBJ1-2; a possible D gene is TRBD1 (6 bases). This CDR3 has 15 residues. V lost 4 bases and J 6 bases, leaving 19 bases between the germline ends. Germline lookup yields CDR1 SGHRS and CDR2 YFSETQ. The CDR3 is CASSPSGALSHGYTF. DNA of the CDR3: TGCGCCAGCAGCCCCTCAGGGGCGCTAAGTCATGGCTACACCTTC.

This clonotype was counted between two and nine times. This chain links TRBV11-1 with TRBJ2-1; no definite D call. Germline V gives CDR1 SGHAT, CDR2 FQDESV (reference sequence). V dropped 5 bases and J dropped 9 bases, with 11 bases sitting between them. This CDR3 contains 12 residues. This CDR3 reads CASSPLVSEQFF. The CDR3 nucleotides read TGTGCCAGCAGCCCCCTAGTTAGTGAGCAGTTCTTC.

V is TRBV24-1 and J is TRBJ2-1; D gene uncertain. CDR1 KGHDR and CDR2 SFDVKD come from the germline V gene. Between the trimmed V and J ends, which lost 9 bases and 0 bases, there was a span of 5 bases. There are 12 residues in the CDR3. DNA for the CDR3: TGTGCCACCGCTAGCTCCTACAATGAGCAGTTCTTC. This codes for CATASSYNEQFF.

A remark on this clonotype: A much larger clone sits a single nucleotide away, making a read error possible. V gene TRBV5-6 combines with J gene TRBJ2-1, with D tentatively TRBD2 (6 bases). From germline, CDR1 is SGHDT and CDR2 YYEEEE. The CDR3 extends over 12 amino acids. V was trimmed by 4 bases and J by 5 bases, leaving 7 bases between them. This CDR3 is CASSGEDNEQFF. CDR3 bases: TGTGCCAGCAGCGGGGAGGACAATGAGCAGTTCTTC.